This note documents a single TCR beta chain sequence. The clone's antigen remains unknown. No base qualities exist here, and no much larger clone lies one base off it. The library was built by means of the immunoSEQ multiplex PCR assay. Imported from immuneACCESS, the table was reduced by TCRdb to in-frame sequences with V and J called. These copies leave out some clones; in studies compared against another copy, an unresolved V gene accounts for under half, and the cause of the remainder is not known. Here the sample has about 76,000 clones; around 90% occur a single time. The ten largest clonotypes hold 9.5% of the sample. CDR1 and CDR2, looked up from the germline V gene, are SGDLS and YYNGEE. The CDR3 sequence holds 15 residues, the cysteine and phenylalanine included. Only CDR3 DNA is held: 45 bases, read in frame from base 1. V is reduced by 0 bases and J by 5 bases, leaving a spacing of 14 bases between them.

This entry is derived from a study of control samples from healthy donors and cancer patients (dated by TCRdb to 2018 to 2020). The material sequenced was PBMCs. This chain joins TRBV9 to TRBJ1-2, with TRBD1 as a weak D call on 6 bases. The clonotype comes from a woman aged 45-65 years with colorectal cancer. The CDR3 in this case is CASSVVPGGWYGYTF. The bases are TGTGCCAGCAGCGTAGTCCCGGGGGGCTGGTATGGCTACACCTTC.